The 22 T cell receptor beta chains below come from one sample, sequenced in a study of vaccination effects on CD4 cells after COVID-19. Their antigens remain unidentified. In the ViraFEST assay, antigen-specific CD4+ clonotypes were identified by expansion after peptide-pool stimulation. The culture ran for roughly 10 days before CD4+ T cells were isolated. Participants completed two doses of the BNT162b2 or mRNA-1273 vaccine. Assay: immunoSEQ multiplex PCR; the TCRdb copy retains only in-frame clones and omits some. The sample includes about 66,000 clones, 76% seen only once; the top ten take approximately 0.9%. The material sequenced was CD4+ T cells from PBMCs cultured with HCoV-OC43 spike peptides, taken after COVID-19 vaccination. Subset meaning: HCoV-OC43 spike overlapping peptide pool stimulation. All receptors derive from a human donor who received a COVID-19 vaccine.

This rearrangement joins TRBV19 to TRBJ1-4, with D unresolved. V lost 1 base and J lost 0, with 12 bases in between. This CDR3 has 17 amino acids. CDR1 and CDR2 (germline): LNHDA, SQIVND (reference sequence). The CDR3 DNA reads as TGTGCCAGTAGTATAGGGGCCCGCAGAGCAACTAATGAAAAACTGTTTTTT. Its translation: CASSIGARRATNEKLFF.

The chain is built from TRBV30 and TRBJ1-2; 8 bases fit TRBD1. The J segment lost 7 bases and the V segment lost 2 bases, leaving 6 bases of the junction unmatched. The CDR3 covers 13 residues. The V gene's germline CDR1 is GTSNPN and CDR2 SVGIG (reference sequence). The DNA of the CDR3 is TGTGCCTGGAGTACAGGGGGACTCGGTGGCTACACCTTC. Its translation: CAWSTGGLGGYTF.

This clone showed up just a few times. CDR3: CASRVWETQYF. The CDR3 coding sequence is TGTGCCAGCAGGGTATGGGAGACCCAGTACTTC. The chain uses TRBV2 and TRBJ2-5; no reliable D call. The CDR3 length is 11 residues. Germline assignment: CDR1 SNHLY and CDR2 FYNNEI. Trimming took off 6 bases at V and 5 bases at J, with 7 bases between the two ends.

The chain is built from TRBV5-5 and TRBJ1-2; 8 positions match TRBD1. Germline values: CDR1 SGHKS, CDR2 YYEKEE (reference sequence). CDR3 size: 15 residues. Trimming at V came to 0 bases and at J to 8 bases, leaving 9 bases not matched to a gene. Here the CDR3 reads CASSLGMDRARGYTF. The CDR3 bases are TGTGCCAGCAGCTTGGGAATGGACAGGGCTAGGGGCTACACCTTC.

The chain is built from TRBV3-1 (or the pseudogene TRBV3-2) and TRBJ2-1; TRBD2 aligns across 10 bases. The CDR3 runs 16 residues. CDR1 and CDR2 from the germline V gene are LGHDT and YNNKEL (reference sequence). V dropped 1 base and J dropped 6; count of bases not matched to a gene: 6. CDR3 residues: CASSQVGTSASNEQFF. The DNA of the CDR3 is TGTGCCAGCAGCCAAGTTGGGACTAGCGCGTCCAATGAGCAGTTCTTC.

The chain joins TRBV2 to TRBJ2-7; either TRBD1 or TRBD2 may supply D (6 bases each). Germline CDR1 reads SNHLY; CDR2 reads FYNNEI. The CDR3 consists of 14 residues. The ends were cut back, 5 bases at V and 2 bases at J, with 13 bases in the middle. In DNA form, the CDR3 reads TGTGCCAGCAGTATAGGAGGGGGTCCCTACGAGCAGTACGTC. It yields the protein CASSIGGGPYEQYV.

J is TRBJ1-6 and V is TRBV7-2; D gene uncertain. Per germline, CDR1 SGHTA and CDR2 FQGNSA. V lost 2 bases, J lost 7 bases, and 12 bases lay in between. The CDR3 sequence is 15 residues long. CDR3: CASSLSVSVNSPLHF. The CDR3 DNA follows: TGTGCCAGCAGCTTATCCGTAAGCGTGAATTCACCCCTCCACTTT.

The chain combines TRBV10-3 with TRBJ2-7; 10 bases match TRBD1. V shed 3 bases, J shed 1 base, and the junction held 6 bases outside the gene matches. CDR3 size: 16 residues. Germline V gene sequence: CDR1 ENHRY, CDR2 SYGVKD. In DNA, the CDR3 is TGTGCCATCAGTGATAAGGGACAGGGGTCGTCCTACGAGCAGTACGTC. The encoded protein is CAISDKGQGSSYEQYV.

V and J are TRBV27 and TRBJ1-6; D is uncertain. Trimming pared 4 bases from V and 5 bases from J, leaving 15 bases between. CDR1 and CDR2 (germline): MNHEY, SMNVEV (reference sequence). This CDR3 spans 16 amino acids. This chain's CDR3 is CASSSAGIPDNSPLHF. The CDR3 region has the DNA TGTGCCAGCAGTTCTGCGGGCATTCCCGATAATTCACCCCTCCACTTT.

This CDR3 is CASALGHTGELFF. The CDR3 DNA reads as TGTGCTAGTGCCCTCGGTCACACCGGGGAGCTGTTTTTT. The V call is TRBV12-5, the J call TRBJ2-2; D is undetermined. V was clipped by 7 bases and J by 3 bases, with 9 bases between them. The CDR3 has 13 amino acids. Germline V gene lookup returns CDR1 LGHNT and CDR2 FRNRAP. The full variable domain, rest sourced from reference TRBV12-5 and TRBJ2-2, is DARVTQTPRHKVTEMGQEVTMRCQPILGHNTVFWYRQTMMQGLELLAYFRNRAPLDDSGMPKDRFSAEMPDATLATLKIQPSEPRDSAVYFCASALGHTGELFFGEGSRLTVL.

The J gene is TRBJ1-6, the V gene TRBV9; D gene uncertain. CDR1 is SGDLS, CDR2 YYNGEE, per germline. The ends were cut back, 3 bases at V and 2 bases at J, with 12 bases in the middle. The CDR3 totals 16 residues. The CDR3 sequence is CASSATQYPYNSPLHF. Written as DNA, the CDR3 is TGTGCCAGCAGCGCAACCCAATACCCCTATAATTCACCCCTCCACTTT. The full variable domain, its missing parts supplied by reference TRBV9 and TRBJ1-6, is DSGVTQTPKHLITATGQRVTLRCSPRSGDLSVYWYQQSLDQGLQFLIQYYNGEERAKGNILERFSAQQFPDLHSELNLSSLELGDSALYFCASSATQYPYNSPLHFGNGTRLTVT.

This chain joins TRBV7-2 and TRBJ2-5; TRBD1 matches at 9 bases. The CDR3 length is 14 residues. The ends lost 5 bases at V and 5 bases at J; junction bases unmatched: 6. From germline, CDR1 is SGHTA and CDR2 FQGNSA. The CDR3 coding sequence is TGTGCCAGCAGCAGGGGACAGGGCAGCGAGACCCAGTACTTC. Its translation is CASSRGQGSETQYF.

The chain combines TRBV18 with TRBJ1-4; TRBD1 might be the D (5 bases). This CDR3 comprises 14 residues. CDR1 is KGHSH and CDR2 is LQKENI in the germline V gene. With 2 bases removed from V and 7 bases from J, the gap between germline ends came to 11 bases. The chain's CDR3 is CASSPVRDGEKLFF. DNA of the CDR3: TGTGCCAGCTCACCAGTCAGGGACGGTGAAAAACTGTTTTTT.

V gene TRBV19 combines with J gene TRBJ1-2; 7 bases align to TRBD1. Germline V gene lookup returns CDR1 LNHDA and CDR2 SQIVND (reference sequence). Trimming at V came to 6 bases and at J to 2 bases, leaving 3 bases not matched to a gene. The CDR3 is 13 residues long. The CDR3 nucleotides are TGTGCCAGTAGCGCGGGACAGAACTATGGCTACACCTTC. This codes for CASSAGQNYGYTF.

The CDR3 sequence is CASSQQGIATNEKLFF. The CDR3, as DNA: TGTGCCAGCTCACAACAGGGGATTGCAACTAATGAAAAACTGTTTTTT. This rearrangement joins TRBV18 to TRBJ1-4, with TRBD1 matching 7 bases. V gave up 4 bases and J gave up 0 bases; unmatched junction bases: 5. Germline V gene lookup returns CDR1 KGHSH and CDR2 LQKENI. CDR3 size: 16 residues.

This chain connects TRBV2 to TRBJ2-7; 7 nucleotides align to TRBD1. Germline CDR1 is SNHLY and CDR2 is FYNNEI. With V trimmed by 6 bases and J by 5 bases, 7 bases remained unmatched. The CDR3 spans 13 residues. The CDR3 region is CASSAQQGNEQYV. The CDR3 nucleotides are TGTGCCAGCAGCGCCCAACAGGGGAACGAGCAGTACGTC.

The chain is built from TRBV23-1 and TRBJ1-1; 9 nucleotides match TRBD1. TRBV23-1 is an ORF; its function is uncertain. There are 15 residues in the CDR3. Unmatched junction bases numbered 8, after V lost 3 bases and J lost 6 bases. The CDR3 nucleotides read TGCGCCAGCAGTCACGAAAAACAGGGGGCCGCTGAAGCTTTCTTT. Protein: CASSHEKQGAAEAFF.

CDR3 loop: CASSPGGASNQPQHF. The CDR3, as DNA: TGTGCCAGCAGTCCGGGGGGGGCGAGCAATCAGCCCCAGCATTTT. This sequence joins TRBV28 and TRBJ1-5; D is possibly TRBD1 (6 bases). Looked up from germline, CDR1 is MDHEN and CDR2 is SYDVKM. The CDR3 loop spans 15 amino acids. With 5 bases removed from V and 1 base from J, the gap between germline ends came to 12 bases.

In DNA form, the CDR3 reads TGTGCCAGCAGCTCCTCTGGCGCGAGCTCCTACAATGAGCAGTTCTTC. Translating it yields CASSSSGASSYNEQFF. The chain employs TRBV7-3 and TRBJ2-1; the D is unclear. CDR1 SGHTA and CDR2 FQGTGA come from the germline V gene. There are 16 residues in the CDR3. With 4 bases removed from V and 0 bases from J, the gap between germline ends came to 13 bases.

V gene TRBV18 combines with J gene TRBJ1-6; 7 nucleotides line up with TRBD1. Germline loops: CDR1 KGHSH, CDR2 LQKENI. The CDR3 is 16 amino acids. The ends lost 5 bases at V and 5 bases at J; junction bases unmatched: 9. CDR3 sequence (DNA): TGTGCCAGCTCATCCCTCGAAACAGGGGATAATTCACCCCTCCACTTT. Translation gives CASSSLETGDNSPLHF.

The J gene is TRBJ1-1, the V gene TRBV6-2 or TRBV6-3; no clear D. Looked up from germline, CDR1 is MNHEY and CDR2 is SVGEGT. Trimming stripped 0 bases from V and 0 bases from J, with 5 bases between. The CDR3 consists of 14 residues. The DNA for the CDR3 is TGTGCCAGCAGTTACTCGAATCTGAACACTGAAGCTTTCTTT. It translates to CASSYSNLNTEAFF.

This chain links TRBV6-5 with TRBJ2-3; 7 bases agree with TRBD2. Germline trimming cut 6 bases from V and 2 bases from J; bases unmatched to any gene: 5. Germline loops: CDR1 MNHEY, CDR2 SVGAGI. The CDR3 runs 14 residues. CDR3 bases: TGTGCCAGCAGGGGGGACTACCCCACAGATACGCAGTATTTT. This sequence encodes CASRGDYPTDTQYF.